The entry below gives a single T cell receptor (beta chain) sequence along with its context. The antigen is not known. This record comes from a study of cytomegalovirus exposure and HLA in healthy donors. In germline, CDR1 is LNHNV, CDR2 YYDKDF (reference sequence). The V end was cut by 1 base, the J end by 7 bases, with 11 bases between. CDR3 length equals 13 residues. Study findings and constraints: Later analysis demonstrated an association between a missense DCLRE1C variant and TCR beta V- and J-gene trimming. The listing of about 150 TCR beta chains classed them as cytomegalovirus-associated. The classifier reportedly diagnosed cytomegalovirus status with high specificity and sensitivity. TCR beta chains associated with HLA were, in a later analysis, more clonally expanded than equally common others.

Vbeta (60) and Jbeta (13) primers were used in the PCR. Clones were read by immunoSEQ multiplex PCR, and TCRdb kept only the in-frame ones, dropping some. This sample carries approximately 90,000 clones, about 60% of them seen once, and the ten largest clones take just under 6.5%. The chain has TRBV15 and TRBJ2-7; TRBD1 is a possible D gene (7 bases). Sequencing was done on a sample of PBMCs. This receptor was obtained from a woman in her 30s in good health and CMV-seronegative. CDR3 in amino acids: CATSRGGDREQYF. In nucleotides, the CDR3 is TGTGCCACCAGCAGAGGGGGGGACAGAGAGCAGTACTTC.